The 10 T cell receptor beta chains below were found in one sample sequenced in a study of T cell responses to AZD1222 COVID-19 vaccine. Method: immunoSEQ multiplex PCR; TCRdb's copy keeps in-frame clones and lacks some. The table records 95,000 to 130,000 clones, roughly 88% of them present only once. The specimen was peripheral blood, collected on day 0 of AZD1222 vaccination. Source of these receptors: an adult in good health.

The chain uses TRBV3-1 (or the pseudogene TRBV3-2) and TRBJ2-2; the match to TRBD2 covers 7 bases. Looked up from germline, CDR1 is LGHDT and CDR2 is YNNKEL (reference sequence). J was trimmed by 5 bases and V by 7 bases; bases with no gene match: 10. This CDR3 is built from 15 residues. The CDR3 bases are TGTGCCAGCACCCCTCACGGGAGGAATACCGGGGAGCTGTTTTTT. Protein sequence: CASTPHGRNTGELFF.

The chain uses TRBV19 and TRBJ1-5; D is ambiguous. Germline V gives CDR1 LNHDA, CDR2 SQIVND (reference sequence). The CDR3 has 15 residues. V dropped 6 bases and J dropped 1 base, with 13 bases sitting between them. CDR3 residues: CASRGQRISNQPQHF. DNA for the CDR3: TGTGCCAGTAGAGGTCAACGAATCAGCAATCAGCCCCAGCATTTT.

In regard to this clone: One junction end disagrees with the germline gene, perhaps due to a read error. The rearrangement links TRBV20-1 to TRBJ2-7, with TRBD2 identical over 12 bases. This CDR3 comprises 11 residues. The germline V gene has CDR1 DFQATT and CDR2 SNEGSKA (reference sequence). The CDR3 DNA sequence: TGCAGTGCCGCCCTAGCGGGAGGGCAAACTTTC. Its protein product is CSAALAGGQTF.

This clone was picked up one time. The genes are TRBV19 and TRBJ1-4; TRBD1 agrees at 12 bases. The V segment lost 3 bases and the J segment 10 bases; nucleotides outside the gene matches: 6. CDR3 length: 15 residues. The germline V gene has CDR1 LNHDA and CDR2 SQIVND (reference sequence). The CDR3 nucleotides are TGTGCCAGTAGTATCCTGGGGACAGGGGGCCGAAAACTGTTTTTT. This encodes CASSILGTGGRKLFF.

CDR3 sequence: CAPRTGAFF. In DNA form, the CDR3 reads TGTGCCCCCCGGACAGGAGCTTTCTTT. The genes are TRBV10-3 and TRBJ1-1; the match to TRBD1 covers 7 bases. Per germline, CDR1 ENHRY and CDR2 SYGVKD. After removal of 11 bases from V and 10 bases from J, the junction contained 4 bases not matched to a gene. The CDR3 spans 9 residues.

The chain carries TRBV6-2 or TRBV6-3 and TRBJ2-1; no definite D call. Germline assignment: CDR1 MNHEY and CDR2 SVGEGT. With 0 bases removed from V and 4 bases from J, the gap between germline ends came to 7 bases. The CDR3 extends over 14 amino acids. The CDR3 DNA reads TGTGCCAGCAGTTACTCGCTACAGTACAATGAGCAGTTCTTC. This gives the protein CASSYSLQYNEQFF.

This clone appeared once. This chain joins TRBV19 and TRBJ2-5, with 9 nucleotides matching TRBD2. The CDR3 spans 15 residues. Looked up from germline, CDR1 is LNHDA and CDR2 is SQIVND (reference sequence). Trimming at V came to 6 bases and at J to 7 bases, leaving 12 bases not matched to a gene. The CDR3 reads CASSLTETSGWTQYF. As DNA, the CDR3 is TGTGCCAGTAGCCTTACAGAGACTAGCGGTTGGACCCAGTACTTC.

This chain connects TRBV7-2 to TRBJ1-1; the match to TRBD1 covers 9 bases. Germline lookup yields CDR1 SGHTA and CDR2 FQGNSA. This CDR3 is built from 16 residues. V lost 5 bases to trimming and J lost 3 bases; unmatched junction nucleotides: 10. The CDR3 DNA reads TGTGCCAGCAGCCCCGGACAGGGGAATATGGACACTGAAGCTTTCTTT. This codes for CASSPGQGNMDTEAFF.

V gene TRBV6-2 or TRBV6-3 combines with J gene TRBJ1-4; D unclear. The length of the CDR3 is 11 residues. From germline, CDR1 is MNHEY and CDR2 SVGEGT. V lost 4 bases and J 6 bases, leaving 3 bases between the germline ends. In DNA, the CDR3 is TGTGCCAGCAGTTCCTATGAAAAACTGTTTTTT. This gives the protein CASSSYEKLFF.

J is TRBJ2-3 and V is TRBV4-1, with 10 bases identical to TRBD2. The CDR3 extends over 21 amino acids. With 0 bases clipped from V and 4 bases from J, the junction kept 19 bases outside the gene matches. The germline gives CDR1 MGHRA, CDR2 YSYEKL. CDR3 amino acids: CASSQDRYAASGSLLPDTQYF. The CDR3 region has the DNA TGCGCCAGCAGCCAAGACCGCTACGCGGCTAGCGGGAGTCTACTTCCAGATACGCAGTATTTT.